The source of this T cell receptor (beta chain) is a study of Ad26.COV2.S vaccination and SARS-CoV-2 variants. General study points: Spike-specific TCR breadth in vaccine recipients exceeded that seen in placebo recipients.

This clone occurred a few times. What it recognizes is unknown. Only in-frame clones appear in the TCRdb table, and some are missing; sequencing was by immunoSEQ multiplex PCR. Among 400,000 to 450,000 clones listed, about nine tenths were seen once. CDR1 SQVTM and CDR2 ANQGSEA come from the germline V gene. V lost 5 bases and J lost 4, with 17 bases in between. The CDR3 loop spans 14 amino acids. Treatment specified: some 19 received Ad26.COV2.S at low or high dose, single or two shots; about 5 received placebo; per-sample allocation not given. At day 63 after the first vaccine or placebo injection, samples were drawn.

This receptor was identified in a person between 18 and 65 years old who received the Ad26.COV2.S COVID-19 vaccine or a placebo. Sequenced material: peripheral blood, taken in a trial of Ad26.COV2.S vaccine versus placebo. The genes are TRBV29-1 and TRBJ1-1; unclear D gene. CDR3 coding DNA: TGCAGCGTTTGGGGTGAGGGCGGTGGCACTGAAGCTTTCTTT. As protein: CSVWGEGGGTEAFF.